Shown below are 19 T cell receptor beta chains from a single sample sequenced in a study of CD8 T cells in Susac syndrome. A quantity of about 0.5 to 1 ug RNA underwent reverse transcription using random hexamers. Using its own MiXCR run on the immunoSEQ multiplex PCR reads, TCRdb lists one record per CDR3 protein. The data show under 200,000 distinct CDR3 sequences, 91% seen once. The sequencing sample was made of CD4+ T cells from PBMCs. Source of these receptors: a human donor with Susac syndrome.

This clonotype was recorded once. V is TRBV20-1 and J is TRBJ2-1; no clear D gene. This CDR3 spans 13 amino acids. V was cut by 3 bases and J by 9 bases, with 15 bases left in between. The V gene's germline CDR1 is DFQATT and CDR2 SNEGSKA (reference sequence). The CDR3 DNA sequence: TGCAGTGCTAGGAAGAGGATTATGGGTGAGCAGTTCTTC. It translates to CSARKRIMGEQFF.

CDR3 in DNA: TGTGCCAGCAGCCAAATCAATGAGCAGTTCTTC. This encodes CASSQINEQFF. V usage is TRBV3-1 and J usage is TRBJ2-1; the D is unclear. The CDR3 sequence is 11 residues long. Germline-derived CDR1 and CDR2 are LGHDT and YNNKEL (reference sequence). Trimming removed 2 bases at V and 6 bases at J, with 2 bases between.

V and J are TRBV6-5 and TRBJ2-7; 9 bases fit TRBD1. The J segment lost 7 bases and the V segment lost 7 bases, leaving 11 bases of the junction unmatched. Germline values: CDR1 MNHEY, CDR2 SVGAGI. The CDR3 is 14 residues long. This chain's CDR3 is CASIQTGGSGEQYF. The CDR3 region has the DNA TGTGCCAGCATTCAAACAGGGGGCTCGGGGGAGCAGTACTTC.

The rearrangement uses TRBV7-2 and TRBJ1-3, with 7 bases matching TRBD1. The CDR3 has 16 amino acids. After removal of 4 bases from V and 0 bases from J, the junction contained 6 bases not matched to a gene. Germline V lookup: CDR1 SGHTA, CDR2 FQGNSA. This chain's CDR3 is CASSWDSSSSGNTIYF. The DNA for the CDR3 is TGTGCCAGCAGCTGGGACAGCTCGAGCTCTGGAAACACCATATATTTT. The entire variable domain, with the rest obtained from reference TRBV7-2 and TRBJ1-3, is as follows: GAGVSQSPSNKVTEKGKDVELRCDPISGHTALYWYRQSLGQGLEFLIYFQGNSAPDKSGLPSDRFSAERTGGSVSTLTIQRTQQEDSAVYLCASSWDSSSSGNTIYFGEGSWLTVV.

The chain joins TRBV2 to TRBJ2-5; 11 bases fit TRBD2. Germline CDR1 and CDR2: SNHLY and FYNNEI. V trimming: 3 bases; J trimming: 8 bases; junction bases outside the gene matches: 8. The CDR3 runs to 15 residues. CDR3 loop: CASSDLAGGTSTQYF. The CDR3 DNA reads TGTGCCAGCAGTGATCTAGCGGGGGGAACCAGTACCCAGTACTTC.

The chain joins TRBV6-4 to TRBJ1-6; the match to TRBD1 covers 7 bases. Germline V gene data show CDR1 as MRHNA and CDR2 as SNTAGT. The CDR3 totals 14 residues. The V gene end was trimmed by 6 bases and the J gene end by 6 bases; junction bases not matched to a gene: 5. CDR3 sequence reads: CASRRDSLNSPLHF. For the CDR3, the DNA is TGTGCCAGCAGAAGGGACAGTCTTAATTCACCCCTCCACTTT.

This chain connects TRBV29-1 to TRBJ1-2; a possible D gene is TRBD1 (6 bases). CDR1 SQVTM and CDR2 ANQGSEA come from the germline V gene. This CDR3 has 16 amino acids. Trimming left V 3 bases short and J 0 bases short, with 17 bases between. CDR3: CSVELLSGAANYGYTF. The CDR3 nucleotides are TGCAGCGTTGAGCTACTTTCAGGGGCAGCTAACTATGGCTACACCTTC. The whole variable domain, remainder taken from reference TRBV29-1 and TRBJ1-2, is SAVISQKPSRDICQRGTSLTIQCQVDSQVTMMFWYRQQPGQSLTLIATANQGSEATYESGFVIDKFPISRPNLTFSTLTVSNMSPEDSSIYLCSVELLSGAANYGYTFGSGTRLTVV.

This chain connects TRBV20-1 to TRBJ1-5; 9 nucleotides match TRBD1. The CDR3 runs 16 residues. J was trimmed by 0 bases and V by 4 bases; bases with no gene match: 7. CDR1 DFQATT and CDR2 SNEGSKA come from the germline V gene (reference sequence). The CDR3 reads CSAINRGLVSNQPQHF. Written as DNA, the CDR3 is TGCAGTGCTATCAACAGGGGGCTCGTTAGCAATCAGCCCCAGCATTTT.

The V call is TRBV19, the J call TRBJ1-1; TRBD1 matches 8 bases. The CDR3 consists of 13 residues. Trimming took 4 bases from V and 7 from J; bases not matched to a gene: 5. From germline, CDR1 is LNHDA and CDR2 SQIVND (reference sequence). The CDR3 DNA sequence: TGTGCCAGTAGTACCAGGGGGCGTAGTGAAGCTTTCTTT. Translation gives CASSTRGRSEAFF.

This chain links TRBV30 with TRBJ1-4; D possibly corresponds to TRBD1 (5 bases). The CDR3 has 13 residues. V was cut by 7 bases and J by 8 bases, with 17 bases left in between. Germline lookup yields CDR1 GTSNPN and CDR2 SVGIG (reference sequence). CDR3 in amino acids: CASRRGVQEKLFF. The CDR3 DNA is TGTGCCTCCCGGAGAGGGGTGCAAGAAAAACTGTTTTTT. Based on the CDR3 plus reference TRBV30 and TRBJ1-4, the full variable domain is SQTIHQWPATLVQPVGSPLSLECTVEGTSNPNLYWYRQAAGRGLQLLFYSVGIGQISSEVPQNLSASRPQDRQFILSSKKLLLSDSGFYLCASRRGVQEKLFFGSGTQLSVL.

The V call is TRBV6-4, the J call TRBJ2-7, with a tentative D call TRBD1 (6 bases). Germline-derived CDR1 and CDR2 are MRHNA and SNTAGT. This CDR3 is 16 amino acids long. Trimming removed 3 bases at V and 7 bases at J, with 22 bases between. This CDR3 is CASSELAGKRRGEQYF. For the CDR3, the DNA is TGTGCCAGCAGTGAGTTGGCGGGCAAAAGAAGGGGGGAGCAGTACTTC.

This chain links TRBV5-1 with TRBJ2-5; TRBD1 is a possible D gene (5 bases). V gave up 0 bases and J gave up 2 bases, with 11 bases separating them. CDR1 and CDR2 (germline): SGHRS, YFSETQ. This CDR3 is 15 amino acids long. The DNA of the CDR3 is TGCGCCAGCAGCTTGGAAGGACACCAGCAAGAGACCCAGTACTTC. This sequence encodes CASSLEGHQQETQYF.

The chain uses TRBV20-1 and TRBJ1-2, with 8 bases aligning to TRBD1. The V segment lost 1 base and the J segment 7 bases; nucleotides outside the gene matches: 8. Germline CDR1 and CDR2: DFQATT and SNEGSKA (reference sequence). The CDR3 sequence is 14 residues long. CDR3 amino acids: CSARGAGGSGGYTF. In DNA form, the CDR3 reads TGCAGTGCTAGAGGGGCAGGGGGCAGTGGTGGCTACACCTTC.

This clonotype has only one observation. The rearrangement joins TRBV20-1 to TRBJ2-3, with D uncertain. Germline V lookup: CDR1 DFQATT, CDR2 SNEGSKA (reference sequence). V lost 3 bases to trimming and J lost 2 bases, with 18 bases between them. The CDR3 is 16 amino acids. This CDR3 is CSARVTDRRFTDTQYF. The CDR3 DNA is TGCAGTGCTAGGGTGACTGATAGAAGGTTCACAGATACGCAGTATTTT.

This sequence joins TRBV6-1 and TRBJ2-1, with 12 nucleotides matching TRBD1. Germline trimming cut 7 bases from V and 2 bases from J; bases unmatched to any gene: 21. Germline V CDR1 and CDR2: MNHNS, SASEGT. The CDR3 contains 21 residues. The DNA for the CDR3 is TGTGCCAGCACTAGGAGGACGGGGACAGGGGGCCGGGGACTAGCCTACAATGAGCAGTTCTTC. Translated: CASTRRTGTGGRGLAYNEQFF.

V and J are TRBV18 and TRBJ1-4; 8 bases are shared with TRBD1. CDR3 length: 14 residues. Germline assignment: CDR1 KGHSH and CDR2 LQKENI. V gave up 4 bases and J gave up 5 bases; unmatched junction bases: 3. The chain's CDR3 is CASSLQGENEKLFF. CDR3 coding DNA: TGTGCCAGCTCACTACAGGGGGAGAATGAAAAACTGTTTTTT.

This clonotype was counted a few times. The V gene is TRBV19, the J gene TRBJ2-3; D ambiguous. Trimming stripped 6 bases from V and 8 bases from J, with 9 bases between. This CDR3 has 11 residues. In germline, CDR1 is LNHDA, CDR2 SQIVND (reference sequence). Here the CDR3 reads CASRHGATQYF. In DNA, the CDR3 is TGTGCCAGTAGGCATGGCGCTACGCAGTATTTT.

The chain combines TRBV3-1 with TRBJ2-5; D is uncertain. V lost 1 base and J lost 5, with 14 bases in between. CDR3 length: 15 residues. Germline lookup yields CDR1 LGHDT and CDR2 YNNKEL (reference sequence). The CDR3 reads CASSQGLPRRETQYF. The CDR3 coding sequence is TGTGCCAGCAGCCAAGGACTGCCGCGTAGGGAGACCCAGTACTTC.

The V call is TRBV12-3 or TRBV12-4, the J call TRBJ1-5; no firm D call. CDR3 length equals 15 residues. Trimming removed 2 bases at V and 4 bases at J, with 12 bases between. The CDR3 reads CASSLRLQYNQPQHF. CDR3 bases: TGTGCCAGCAGTTTAAGGCTTCAGTATAATCAGCCCCAGCATTTT.